This T cell receptor beta chain was captured by sequencing in a study of read filtering for tumor transcriptome and immune sequencing. Study-wide background: By R-ISS, stages I, II and III held approximately 8, 16 and 7 patients. Findings and limits, study-wide: IR-seq captured clonotypes deeper and more reliably than RNA-seq.

This clonotype occurred many times. No antigen is known for it. Trimming stripped 6 bases from V and 5 bases from J, with 17 bases between. Looked up from germline, CDR1 is MNHEY and CDR2 is SVGEGT. CDR3 size: 14 residues. From roughly 390 ng of RNA, a library with molecular barcoded alpha/delta and beta/gamma adaptors was made. TCRdb reprocessed the reads via MiXCR and lists one record per CDR3 protein. This sample has roughly 35,000 distinct CDR3 sequences, with about 13% found just once. Sampling of bone marrow took place during active disease in every patient. Sequencing was done on a sample of a population of CD138-negative cells sorted from bone marrow. The receptor's source is a donor aged 40 or older with multiple myeloma. The chain recombines TRBV6-2 or TRBV6-3 with TRBJ2-7, with D perhaps TRBD2 (5 bases). DNA for the CDR3: TGTGCCAGCAGCCCGGTTGGGAGCAGTAACGAGCAGTACTTC. This sequence encodes CASSPVGSSNEQYF.